The sequence of this T cell receptor beta chain was determined in a study of blood T cell repertoires in COVID-19. Assay: immunoSEQ multiplex PCR; the TCRdb copy retains only in-frame clones and omits some. The sample lists around 340,000 clones, about 86% seen once, with approximately 4.4% in the top ten. The V gene lost 3 bases and the J gene lost 5 bases, with 11 bases spanning the gap. Per the germline V gene, CDR1 is SGHTA and CDR2 is FQGTGA. The CDR3 totals 15 residues. Source material: PBMCs or T cells enriched from blood (not recorded which). The TCR originated in a woman between 35 and 50 years old with acute COVID-19. The V call is TRBV7-3, the J call TRBJ1-6; a weak D match, TRBD1 (6 bases). CDR3 protein: CASSFSDSNNSPLHF. CDR3 DNA: TGTGCCAGCAGCTTCTCGGACAGCAATAATTCACCCCTCCACTTT.